This TCR beta chain was profiled in a study of T cells in Graves' hyperthyroidism and ophthalmopathy. Researchers took RNA transcripts and amplified the TCR beta CDR3 regions from them. Carried out on the TCR CDR3, a first-round RT-PCR used the HTBI primer set. TCRdb analysed the multiplex PCR reads with MiXCR anew, one entry per CDR3 protein. This sample carries about 360,000 distinct CDR3 sequences, approximately 25% of them seen once, and the ten largest clones take about 70%. Concerning this clonotype itself: At one end, the junction sequence differs from germline, possibly due to a read error.

CDR1 is MNHEY, CDR2 SVGEGT, per germline. CDR3 size: 17 residues. The source of this sequence is a man over 45 with Graves' hyperthyroidism. The genes are TRBV6-2 or TRBV6-3 and TRBJ2-1; 12 bases match TRBD2. What was sequenced was blood. The CDR3 protein is CASRAPGTSGSLDEQFF. The CDR3 DNA reads TGCGCCAGCAGAGCCCCCGGGACTAGCGGGTCGCTGGATGAGCAGTTCTTC.